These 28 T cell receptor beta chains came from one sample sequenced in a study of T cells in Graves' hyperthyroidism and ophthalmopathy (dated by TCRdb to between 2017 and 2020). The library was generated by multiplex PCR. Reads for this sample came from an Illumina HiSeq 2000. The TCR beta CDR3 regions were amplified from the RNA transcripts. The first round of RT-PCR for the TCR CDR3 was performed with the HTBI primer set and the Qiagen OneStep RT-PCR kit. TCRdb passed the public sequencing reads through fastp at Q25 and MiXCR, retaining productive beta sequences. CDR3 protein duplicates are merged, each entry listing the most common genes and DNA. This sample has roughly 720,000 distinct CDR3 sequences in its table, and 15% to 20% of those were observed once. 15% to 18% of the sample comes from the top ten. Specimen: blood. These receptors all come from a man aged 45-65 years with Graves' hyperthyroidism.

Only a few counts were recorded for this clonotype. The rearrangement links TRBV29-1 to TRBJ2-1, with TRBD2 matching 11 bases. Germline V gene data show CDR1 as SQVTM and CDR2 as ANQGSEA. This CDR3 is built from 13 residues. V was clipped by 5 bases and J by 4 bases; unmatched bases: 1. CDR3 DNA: TGCAGCGTTCGGACTAGCGGGTACAATGAGCAGTTCTTC. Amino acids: CSVRTSGYNEQFF.

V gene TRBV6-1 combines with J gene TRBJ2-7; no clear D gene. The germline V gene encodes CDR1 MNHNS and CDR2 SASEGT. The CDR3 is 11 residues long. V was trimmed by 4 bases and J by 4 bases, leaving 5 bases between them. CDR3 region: CASSAIYEQYF. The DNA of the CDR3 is TGTGCCAGCAGTGCAATTTACGAGCAGTACTTC.

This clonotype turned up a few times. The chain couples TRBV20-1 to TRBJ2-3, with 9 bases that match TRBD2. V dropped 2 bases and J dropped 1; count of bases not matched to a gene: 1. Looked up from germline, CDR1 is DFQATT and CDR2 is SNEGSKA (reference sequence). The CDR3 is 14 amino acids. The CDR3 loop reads CSARKRGGTDTQYF. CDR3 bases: TGCAGTGCTAGAAAGCGGGGGGGCACAGATACGCAGTATTTT.

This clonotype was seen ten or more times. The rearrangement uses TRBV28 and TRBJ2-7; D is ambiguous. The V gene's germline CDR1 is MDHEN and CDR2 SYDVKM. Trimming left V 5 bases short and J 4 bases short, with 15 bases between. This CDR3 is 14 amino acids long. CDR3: CASSPDGSSYEQYF. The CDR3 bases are TGTGCCAGCAGTCCCGACGGCTCGTCGTACGAGCAGTACTTC.

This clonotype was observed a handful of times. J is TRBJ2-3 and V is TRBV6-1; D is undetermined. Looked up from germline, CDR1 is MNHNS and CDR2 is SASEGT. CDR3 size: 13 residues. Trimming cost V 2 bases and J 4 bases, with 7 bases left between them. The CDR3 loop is CASSELEADTQYF. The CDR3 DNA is TGTGCCAGCAGTGAACTCGAGGCAGATACGCAGTATTTT.

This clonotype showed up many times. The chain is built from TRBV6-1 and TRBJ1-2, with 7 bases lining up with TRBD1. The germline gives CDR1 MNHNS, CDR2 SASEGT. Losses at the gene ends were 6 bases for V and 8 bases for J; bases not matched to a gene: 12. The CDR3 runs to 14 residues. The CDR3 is CASRLGQNPPGYTF. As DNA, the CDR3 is TGTGCCAGCAGGCTGGGACAGAATCCCCCAGGCTACACCTTC.

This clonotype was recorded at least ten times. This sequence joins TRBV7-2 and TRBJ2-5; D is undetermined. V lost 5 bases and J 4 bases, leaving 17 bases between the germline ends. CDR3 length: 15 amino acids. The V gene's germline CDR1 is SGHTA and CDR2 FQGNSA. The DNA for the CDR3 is TGTGCCAGCAGCCCGGATCGCAGGATTCGAGAGACCCAGTACTTC. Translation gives CASSPDRRIRETQYF.

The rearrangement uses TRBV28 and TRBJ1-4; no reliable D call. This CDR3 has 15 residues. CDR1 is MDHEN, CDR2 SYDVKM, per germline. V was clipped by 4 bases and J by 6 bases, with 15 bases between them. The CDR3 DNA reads TGTGCCAGCAGTTCGGCGGTTTCACGACATGAAAAACTGTTTTTT. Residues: CASSSAVSRHEKLFF.

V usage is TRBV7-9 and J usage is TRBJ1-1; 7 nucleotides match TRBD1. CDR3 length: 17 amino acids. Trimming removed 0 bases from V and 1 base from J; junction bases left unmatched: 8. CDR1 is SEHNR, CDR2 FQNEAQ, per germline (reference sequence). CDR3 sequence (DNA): TGTGCCAGCAGCTTAGCGAGGTCAGGGGGGGCGAACACTGAAGCTTTCTTT. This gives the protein CASSLARSGGANTEAFF. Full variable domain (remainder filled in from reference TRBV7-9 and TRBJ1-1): DTGVSQNPRHKITKRGQNVTFRCDPISEHNRLYWYRQTLGQGPEFLTYFQNEAQLEKSRLLSDRFSAERPKGSFSTLEIQRTEQGDSAMYLCASSLARSGGANTEAFFGQGTRLTVV.

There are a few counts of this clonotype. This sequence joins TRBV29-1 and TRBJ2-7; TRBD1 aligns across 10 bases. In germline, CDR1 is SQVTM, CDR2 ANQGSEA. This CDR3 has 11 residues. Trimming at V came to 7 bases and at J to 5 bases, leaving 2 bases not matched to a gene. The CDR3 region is CSADRGHEQYF. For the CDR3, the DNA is TGCAGCGCTGACAGGGGGCACGAGCAGTACTTC.

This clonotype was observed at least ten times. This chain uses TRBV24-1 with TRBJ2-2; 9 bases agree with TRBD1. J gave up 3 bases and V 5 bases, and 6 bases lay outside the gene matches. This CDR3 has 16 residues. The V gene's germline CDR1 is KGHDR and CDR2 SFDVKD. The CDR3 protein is CATSATGQGYTGELFF. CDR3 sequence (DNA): TGTGCCACCAGTGCTACGGGACAGGGTTACACCGGGGAGCTGTTTTTT.

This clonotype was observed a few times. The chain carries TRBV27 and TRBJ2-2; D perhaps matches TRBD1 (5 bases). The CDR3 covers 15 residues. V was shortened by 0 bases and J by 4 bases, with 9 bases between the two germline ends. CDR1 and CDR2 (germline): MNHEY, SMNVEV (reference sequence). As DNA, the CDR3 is TGTGCCAGCAGTTTATCACTGGGGCGCACCGGGGAGCTGTTTTTT. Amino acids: CASSLSLGRTGELFF.

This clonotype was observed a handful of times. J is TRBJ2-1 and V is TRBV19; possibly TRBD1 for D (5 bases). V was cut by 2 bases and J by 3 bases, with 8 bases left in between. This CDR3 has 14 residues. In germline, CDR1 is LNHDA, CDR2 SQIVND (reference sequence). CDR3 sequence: CASSIIQGYNEQFF. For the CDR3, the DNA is TGTGCCAGTAGTATAATCCAGGGCTACAATGAGCAGTTCTTC.

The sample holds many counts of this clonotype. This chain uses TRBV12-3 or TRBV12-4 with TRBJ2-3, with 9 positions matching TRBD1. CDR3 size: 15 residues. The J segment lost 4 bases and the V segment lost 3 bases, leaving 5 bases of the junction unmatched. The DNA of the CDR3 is TGTGCCAGCAGTTTGAACAGGGGGCACTCAGATACGCAGTATTTT. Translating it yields CASSLNRGHSDTQYF.

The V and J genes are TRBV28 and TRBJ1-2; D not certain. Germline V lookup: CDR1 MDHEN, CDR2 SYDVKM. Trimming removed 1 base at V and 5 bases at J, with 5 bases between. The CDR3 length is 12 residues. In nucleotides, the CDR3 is TGTGCCAGCAGTTTATTTCCGTATGGCTACACCTTC. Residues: CASSLFPYGYTF.

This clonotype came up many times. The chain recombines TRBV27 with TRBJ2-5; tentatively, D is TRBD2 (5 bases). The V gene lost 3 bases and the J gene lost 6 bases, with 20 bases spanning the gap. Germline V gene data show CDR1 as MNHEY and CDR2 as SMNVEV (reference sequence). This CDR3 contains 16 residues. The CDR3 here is CASSFLSRYRRQTQYF. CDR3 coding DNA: TGTGCCAGCAGTTTCTTATCCCGCTATAGGAGGCAGACCCAGTACTTC.

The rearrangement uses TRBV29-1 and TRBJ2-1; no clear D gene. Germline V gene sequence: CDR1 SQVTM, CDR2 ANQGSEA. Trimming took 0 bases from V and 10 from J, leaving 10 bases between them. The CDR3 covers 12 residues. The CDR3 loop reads CSVEDLRAEQFF. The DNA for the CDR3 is TGCAGCGTTGAAGATCTAAGGGCGGAGCAGTTCTTC.

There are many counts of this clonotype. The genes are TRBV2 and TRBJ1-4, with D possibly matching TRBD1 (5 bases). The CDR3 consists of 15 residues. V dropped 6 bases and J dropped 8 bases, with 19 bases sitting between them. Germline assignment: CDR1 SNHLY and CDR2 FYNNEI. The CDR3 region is CASRKGNGPGEKLFF. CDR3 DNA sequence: TGTGCCAGCAGAAAGGGCAACGGGCCAGGGGAAAAACTGTTTTTT.

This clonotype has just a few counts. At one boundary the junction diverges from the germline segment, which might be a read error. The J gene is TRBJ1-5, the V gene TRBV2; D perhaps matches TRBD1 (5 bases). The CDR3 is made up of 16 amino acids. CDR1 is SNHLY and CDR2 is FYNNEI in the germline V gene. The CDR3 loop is CASSEAGPYSNQPRHF. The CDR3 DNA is TGTGCCAGCAGTGAAGCGGGGCCTTATAGCAATCAGCCCCGGCATTTT.

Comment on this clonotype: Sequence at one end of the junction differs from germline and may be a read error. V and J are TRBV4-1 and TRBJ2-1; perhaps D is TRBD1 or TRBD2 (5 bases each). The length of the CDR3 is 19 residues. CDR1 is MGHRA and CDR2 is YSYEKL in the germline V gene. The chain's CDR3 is CANSVPGPRGPGSYNEQFF. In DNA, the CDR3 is TGCGCCAACAGCGTTCCGGGACCAAGAGGCCCAGGGTCCTACAATGAGCAGTTCTTC.

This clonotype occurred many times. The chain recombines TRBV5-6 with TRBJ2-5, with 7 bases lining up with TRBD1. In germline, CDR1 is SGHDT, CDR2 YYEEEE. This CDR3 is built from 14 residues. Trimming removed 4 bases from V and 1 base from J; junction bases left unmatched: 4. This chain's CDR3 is CASSKGTAQETQYF. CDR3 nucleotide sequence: TGTGCCAGCAGCAAGGGGACAGCCCAAGAGACCCAGTACTTC.

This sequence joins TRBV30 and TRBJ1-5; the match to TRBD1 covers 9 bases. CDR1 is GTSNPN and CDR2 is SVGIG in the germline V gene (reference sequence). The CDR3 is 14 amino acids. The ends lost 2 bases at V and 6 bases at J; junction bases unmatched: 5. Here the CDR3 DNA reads TGTGCCTGGAGTCCGGGACAGGGAGGTCAGCCCCAGCATTTT. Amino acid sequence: CAWSPGQGGQPQHF.

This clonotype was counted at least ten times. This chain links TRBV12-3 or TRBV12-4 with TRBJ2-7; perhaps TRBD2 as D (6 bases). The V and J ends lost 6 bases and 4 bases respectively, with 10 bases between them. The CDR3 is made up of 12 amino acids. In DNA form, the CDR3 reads TGTGCCAGCAGATCTGGGACTTACGAGCAGTACTTC. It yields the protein CASRSGTYEQYF.

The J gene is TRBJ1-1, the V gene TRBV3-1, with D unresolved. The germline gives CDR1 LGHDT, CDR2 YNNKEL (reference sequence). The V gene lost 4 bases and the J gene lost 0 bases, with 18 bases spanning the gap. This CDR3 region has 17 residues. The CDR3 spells CASSRVGIGSLNTEAFF. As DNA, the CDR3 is TGTGCCAGCAGCCGGGTGGGAATCGGAAGTTTGAACACTGAAGCTTTCTTT.

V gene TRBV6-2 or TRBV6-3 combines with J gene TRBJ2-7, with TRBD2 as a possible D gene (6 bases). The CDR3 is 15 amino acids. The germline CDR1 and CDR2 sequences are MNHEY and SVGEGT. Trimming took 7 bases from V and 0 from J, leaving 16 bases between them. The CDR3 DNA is TGTGCCAGCAAAGAACGGGGACTGAACTCCTACGAGCAGTACTTC. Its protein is CASKERGLNSYEQYF.

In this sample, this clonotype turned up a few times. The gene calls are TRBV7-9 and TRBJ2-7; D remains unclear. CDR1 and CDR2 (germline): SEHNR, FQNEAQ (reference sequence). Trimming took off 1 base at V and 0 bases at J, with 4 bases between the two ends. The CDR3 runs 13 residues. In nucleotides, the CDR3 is TGTGCCAGCAGCTTAGACATCTCCTACGAGCAGTACTTC. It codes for CASSLDISYEQYF.

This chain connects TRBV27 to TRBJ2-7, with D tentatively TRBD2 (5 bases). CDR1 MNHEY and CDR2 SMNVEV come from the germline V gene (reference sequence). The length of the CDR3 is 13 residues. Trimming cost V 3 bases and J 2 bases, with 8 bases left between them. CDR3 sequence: CASSLAEAYEQYF. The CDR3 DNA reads TGTGCCAGCAGTTTGGCGGAGGCCTACGAGCAGTACTTC.

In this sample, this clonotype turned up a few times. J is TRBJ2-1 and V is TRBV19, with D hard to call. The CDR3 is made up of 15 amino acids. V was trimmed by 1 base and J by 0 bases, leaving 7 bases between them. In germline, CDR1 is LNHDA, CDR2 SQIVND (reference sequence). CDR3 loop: CASSIGRTSYNEQFF. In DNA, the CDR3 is TGTGCCAGTAGTATAGGGAGAACCTCCTACAATGAGCAGTTCTTC.